This T cell receptor beta chain was retrieved from a study of T-cell memory formation after mild COVID-19. Study-wide results and limits: Day 15 to 85 contracting clones showed balanced CD4/CD8; later expanders leaned CD4+. Mostly located in CM and EM were contracting CD4+ clones, with contracting CD8+ clones located in EMRA.

Employing constant-segment primers, 5'RACE generated TCR alpha and TCR beta cDNA libraries bearing sample barcodes and UMIs. TCRdb used MiXCR to reprocess the 5' RACE reads, holding one entry per CDR3 protein. The sample shows around 49,000 distinct CDR3 sequences, 25% to 30% of them seen only once. This clonotype showed up just a few times. Its target is unknown. V lost 1 base and J 11 bases, leaving 20 bases between the germline ends. The germline V gene has CDR1 SEHNR and CDR2 FQNEAQ (reference sequence). The CDR3 length is 15 residues. The sequence derives from a man aged 18 to 29 who had mild COVID-19 (a few samples of this study predate the infection). Cell type and time point are not known. This rearrangement joins TRBV7-9 to TRBJ1-1; D ambiguous. Sequencing used PBMCs or a T cell subset sorted from them (not recorded which). The CDR3 DNA sequence: TGTGCCAGCAGCTTAGTGCAGAAGGAGCCTTCGGGGGCTTTCTTT. Amino acid sequence: CASSLVQKEPSGAFF.